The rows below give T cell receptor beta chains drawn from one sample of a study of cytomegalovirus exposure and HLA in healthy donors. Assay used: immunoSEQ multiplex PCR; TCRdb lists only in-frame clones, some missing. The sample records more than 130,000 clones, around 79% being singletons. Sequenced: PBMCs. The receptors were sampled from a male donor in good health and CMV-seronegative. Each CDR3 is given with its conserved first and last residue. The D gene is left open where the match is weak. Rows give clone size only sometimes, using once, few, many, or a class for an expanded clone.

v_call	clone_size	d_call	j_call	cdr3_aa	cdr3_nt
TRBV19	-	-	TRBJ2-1	CASSVGGPNNEQFF	TGTGCCAGTAGTGTGGGGGGGCCAAACAATGAGCAGTTCTTC
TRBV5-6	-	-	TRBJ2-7	CASTRVRERPYEQYF	TGTGCCAGCACCCGGGTCCGGGAGCGACCCTACGAGCAGTACTTC
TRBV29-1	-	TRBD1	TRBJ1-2	CSVGKGASANYGYTF	TGCAGCGTTGGAAAGGGGGCCTCGGCCAACTATGGCTACACCTTC
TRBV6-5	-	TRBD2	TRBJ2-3	CASSRGGPQITQYF	TGTGCCAGCAGCCGGGGGGGCCCACAGATTACGCAGTATTTT
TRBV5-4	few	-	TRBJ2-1	CASTGDVLNEQFF	TGTGCCAGCACAGGGGATGTTCTCAATGAGCAGTTCTTC
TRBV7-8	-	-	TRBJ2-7	CASSLVGIGDEQYF	TGTGCCAGCAGCTTAGTAGGGATCGGGGACGAGCAGTACTTC
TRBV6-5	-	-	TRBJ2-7	CASRRGTREQYF	TGTGCCAGCAGGAGGGGGACACGCGAGCAGTACTTC
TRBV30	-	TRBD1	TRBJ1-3	CASTQGGDTIYF	TGTGCCTCGACACAGGGGGGAGACACCATATATTTT
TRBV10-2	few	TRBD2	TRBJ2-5	CASSESRLAGETQYF	TGCGCCAGCAGTGAGTCGAGACTAGCGGGAGAGACCCAGTACTTC
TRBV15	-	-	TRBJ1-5	CATSSPGRGWNQPQHF	TGTGCCACCAGCAGCCCTGGCAGGGGCTGGAATCAGCCCCAGCATTTT
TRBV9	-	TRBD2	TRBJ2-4	CASSSLAGGVAKNIQYF	TGTGCCAGCAGCTCATTAGCGGGGGGAGTAGCCAAAAACATTCAGTACTTC
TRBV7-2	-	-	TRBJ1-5	CASSPSPLRVRAGNQPQHF	TGTGCCAGCAGCCCGTCCCCCTTAAGGGTCAGGGCTGGCAATCAGCCCCAGCATTTT
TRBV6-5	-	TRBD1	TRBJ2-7	CASSYSTTGTYEQYF	TGTGCCAGCAGTTACTCGACGACAGGGACCTACGAGCAGTACTTC
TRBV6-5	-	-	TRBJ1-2	CASSYMGAGYGYTF	TGTGCCAGCAGTTACATGGGGGCTGGGTATGGCTACACCTTC
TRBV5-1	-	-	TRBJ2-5	CASSLFGKYQETQYF	TGCGCCAGCAGCTTGTTCGGGAAATACCAAGAGACCCAGTACTTC
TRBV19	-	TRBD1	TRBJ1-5	CASSIAIGGDQPQHF	TGTGCCAGTAGTATAGCAATAGGGGGCGATCAGCCCCAGCATTTT
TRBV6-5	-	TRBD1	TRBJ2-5	CASMAPDRGLETQYF	TGTGCCAGCATGGCCCCGGACAGGGGTTTAGAGACCCAGTACTTC
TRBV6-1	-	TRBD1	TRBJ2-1	CASTLWGTGEFF	TGTGCCAGCACACTATGGGGGACAGGGGAGTTCTTC
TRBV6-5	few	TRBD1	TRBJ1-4	CASGDRPNEKLFF	TGTGCCAGCGGGGACAGGCCTAATGAAAAACTGTTTTTT
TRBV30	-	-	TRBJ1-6	CAWTQRSNSPLHF	TGTGCCTGGACTCAACGGTCCAATTCACCCCTCCACTTT
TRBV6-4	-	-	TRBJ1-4	CASRSGGGHRRGEKLFF	TGTGCCAGCAGGTCGGGGGGGGGACATCGACGGGGTGAAAAACTGTTTTTT
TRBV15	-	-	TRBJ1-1	CATSRGETEAFF	TGTGCCACCAGCAGAGGGGAGACTGAAGCTTTCTTT
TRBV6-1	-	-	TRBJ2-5	CASSENGVETQYF	TGTGCCAGCAGTGAAAATGGAGTAGAGACCCAGTACTTC
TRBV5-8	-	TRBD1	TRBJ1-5	CASSSLLSDRGRSNQPQHF	TGTGCCAGCAGCTCATTACTCTCGGACAGGGGGCGAAGCAATCAGCCCCAGCATTTT
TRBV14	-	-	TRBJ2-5	CASSPWGSQETQYF	TGTGCCAGCAGCCCGTGGGGCAGCCAAGAGACCCAGTACTTC
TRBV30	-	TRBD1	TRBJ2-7	CAWSSKQGPYEQYF	TGTGCCTGGAGTTCCAAACAGGGGCCCTACGAGCAGTACTTC
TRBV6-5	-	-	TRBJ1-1	CASSLDYLNTEAFF	TGTGCCAGCAGTCTAGACTATCTGAACACTGAAGCTTTCTTT
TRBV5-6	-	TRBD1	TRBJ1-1	CASSLGTGGEAFF	TGTGCCAGCAGCTTGGGGACAGGGGGCGAAGCTTTCTTT
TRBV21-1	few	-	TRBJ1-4	CASSKVVGGEGEKLFF	TGTGCCAGCAGCAAGGTGGTAGGGGGTGAGGGGGAAAAACTGTTTTTT
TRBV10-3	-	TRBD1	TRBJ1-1	CAISESRHRGTEAFF	TGTGCCATCAGTGAATCGCGGCACAGGGGCACTGAAGCTTTCTTT
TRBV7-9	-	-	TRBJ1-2	CARSPTGLWGNYGYTF	TGTGCCCGCAGCCCAACAGGGTTGTGGGGTAACTATGGCTACACCTTC
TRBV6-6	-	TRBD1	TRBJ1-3	CASSYWDSSSGNTIYF	TGTGCCAGCAGTTACTGGGACAGCAGCTCTGGAAACACCATATATTTT
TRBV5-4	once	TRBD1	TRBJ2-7	CASSRDRGHYEQYF	TGTGCCAGCAGCAGGGACAGGGGGCACTACGAGCAGTACTTC
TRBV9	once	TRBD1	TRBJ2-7	CASSVAPGQGEYEQYF	TGTGCCAGCAGCGTAGCCCCCGGACAGGGGGAGTACGAGCAGTACTTC
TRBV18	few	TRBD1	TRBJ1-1	CASSPQGRTEAFF	TGTGCCAGCTCCCCACAGGGGCGCACTGAAGCTTTCTTT
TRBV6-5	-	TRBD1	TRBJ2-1	CASSSDRGVGNEQFF	TGTGCCAGCAGTTCAGACAGGGGGGTGGGCAATGAGCAGTTCTTC
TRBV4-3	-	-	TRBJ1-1	CASSQGRPQGDTEAFF	TGCGCCAGCAGCCAAGGGCGGCCACAGGGAGACACTGAAGCTTTCTTT
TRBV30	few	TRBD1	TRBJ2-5	CAWSHRGTGGTQYF	TGTGCCTGGAGCCACCGGGGGACAGGGGGGACCCAGTACTTC
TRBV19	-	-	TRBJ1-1	CASRAAGVPIEAFF	TGTGCCAGTAGGGCGGCGGGGGTACCGATAGAAGCTTTCTTT
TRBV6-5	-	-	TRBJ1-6	CASRQVNSPLHF	TGTGCCAGCAGACAAGTTAATTCACCCCTCCACTTT
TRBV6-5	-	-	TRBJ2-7	CASGRSGEQYF	TGTGCCAGCGGGAGATCGGGCGAGCAGTACTTC
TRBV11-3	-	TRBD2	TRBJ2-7	CASSLEQSGTSGTYEQYF	TGTGCCAGCAGCTTAGAGCAGTCCGGGACTAGCGGGACTTACGAGCAGTACTTC
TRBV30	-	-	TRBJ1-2	CARGSEQGSNYGYTF	TGTGCCCGGGGTAGTGAGCAGGGGTCTAACTATGGCTACACCTTC
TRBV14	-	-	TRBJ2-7	CASSQVPFDEQYF	TGTGCCAGCAGCCAAGTCCCTTTCGACGAGCAGTACTTC
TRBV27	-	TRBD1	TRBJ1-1	CASRPQGEGEAFF	TGTGCCAGCAGACCTCAGGGGGAAGGTGAAGCTTTCTTT
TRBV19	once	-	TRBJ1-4	CASSIWAGAQKRLFF	TGTGCCAGTAGTATTTGGGCAGGCGCTCAAAAACGACTGTTTTTT
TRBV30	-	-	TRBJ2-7	CAWSVLSPYEQYF	TGTGCCTGGAGTGTACTATCTCCCTACGAGCAGTACTTC
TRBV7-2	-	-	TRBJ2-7	CASSLISAAGDEQYF	TGTGCCAGCAGCTTAATTAGTGCGGCAGGGGACGAGCAGTACTTC
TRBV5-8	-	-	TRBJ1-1	CASSWTENTEAFF	TGTGCCAGCAGCTGGACAGAGAACACTGAAGCTTTCTTT
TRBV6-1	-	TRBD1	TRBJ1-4	CASSTTGATNEKLFF	TGTGCCAGCAGTACGACAGGGGCAACTAATGAAAAACTGTTTTTT
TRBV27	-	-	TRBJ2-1	CASRERATYNEQFF	TGTGCCAGCAGAGAAAGAGCAACCTACAATGAGCAGTTCTTC
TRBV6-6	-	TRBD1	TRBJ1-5	CASAGQEQFNQPQHF	TGTGCCAGCGCTGGACAGGAGCAGTTCAATCAGCCCCAGCATTTT